This T cell receptor beta chain was identified during a study of cytomegalovirus exposure and HLA in healthy donors. Primers included in the PCR were 60 Vbeta and 13 Jbeta primers. Using immunoSEQ multiplex PCR, the repertoire was profiled, and TCRdb retains in-frame clones only, with some absent. The data hold about 120,000 clones, with roughly 66% observed a single time. In regard to this clone: The target antigen is unknown.

The germline CDR1 and CDR2 sequences are MDHEN and SYDVKM. The CDR3 consists of 14 residues. The V gene end was trimmed by 6 bases and the J gene end by 4 bases; junction bases not matched to a gene: 6. Findings and caveats of the study: A list of approximately 160 TCR beta chains associated with cytomegalovirus was given. Productive status was seen about 90% or about 30% of the time for most TCR beta V segments in an earlier analysis.

The receptor was isolated from a man between 18 and 35 years old in good health and CMV-seronegative. The J gene is TRBJ1-3, the V gene TRBV28, with 7 bases matching TRBD1. The specimen was PBMCs. The CDR3 bases are TGTGCCAGCAGCGGCCTGGGACAGGGAAACACCATATATTTT. It yields the protein CASSGLGQGNTIYF.